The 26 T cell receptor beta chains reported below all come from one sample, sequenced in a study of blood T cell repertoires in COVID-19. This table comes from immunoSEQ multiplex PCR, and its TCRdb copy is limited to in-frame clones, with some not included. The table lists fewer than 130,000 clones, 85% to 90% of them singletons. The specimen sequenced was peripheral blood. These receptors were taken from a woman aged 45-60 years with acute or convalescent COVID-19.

In nucleotides, the CDR3 is TGTGCCACCAGTGATCCGGGACAGGCACAGCCCCAGCATTTT. Amino acid sequence: CATSDPGQAQPQHF. The V call is TRBV24-1, the J call TRBJ1-5, with 8 bases that match TRBD1. The CDR3 sequence is 14 residues long. Germline V CDR1 and CDR2: KGHDR, SFDVKD. With 3 bases clipped from V and 7 bases from J, the junction kept 4 bases outside the gene matches.

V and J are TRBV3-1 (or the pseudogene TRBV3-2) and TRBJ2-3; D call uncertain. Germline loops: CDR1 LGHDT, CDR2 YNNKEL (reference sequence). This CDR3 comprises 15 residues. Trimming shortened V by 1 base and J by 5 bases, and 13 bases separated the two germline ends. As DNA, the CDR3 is TGTGCCAGCAGCCAAGGAGCAGTCGCGGTAGATACGCAGTATTTT. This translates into CASSQGAVAVDTQYF.

The CDR3 loop reads CASSLGGGYNEQFF. The CDR3 DNA sequence: TGCGCCAGCAGCTTGGGGGGAGGGTACAATGAGCAGTTCTTC. The rearrangement joins TRBV5-1 to TRBJ2-1, with 7 bases lining up with TRBD2. After removal of 0 bases from V and 4 bases from J, the junction contained 1 base not matched to a gene. Germline CDR1 is SGHRS and CDR2 is YFSETQ. There are 14 residues in the CDR3.

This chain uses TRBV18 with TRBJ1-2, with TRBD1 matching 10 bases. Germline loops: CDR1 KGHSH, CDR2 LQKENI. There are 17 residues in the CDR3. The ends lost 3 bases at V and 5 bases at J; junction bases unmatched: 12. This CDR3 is CASSPYEGQGLTYGYTF. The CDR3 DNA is TGTGCCAGCTCACCGTACGAGGGACAGGGGCTTACTTATGGCTACACCTTC. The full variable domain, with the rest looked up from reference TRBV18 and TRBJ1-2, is NAGVMQNPRHLVRRRGQEARLRCSPMKGHSHVYWYRQLPEEGLKFMVYLQKENIIDESGMPKERFSAEFPKEGPSILRIQQVVRGDSAAYFCASSPYEGQGLTYGYTFGSGTRLTVV.

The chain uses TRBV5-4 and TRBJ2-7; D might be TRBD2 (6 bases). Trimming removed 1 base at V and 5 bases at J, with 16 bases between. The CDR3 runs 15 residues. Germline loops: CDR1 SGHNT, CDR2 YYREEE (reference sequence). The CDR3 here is CASSLSSGPNHEQYF. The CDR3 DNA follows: TGTGCCAGCAGCTTGTCAAGCGGGCCGAATCACGAGCAGTACTTC.

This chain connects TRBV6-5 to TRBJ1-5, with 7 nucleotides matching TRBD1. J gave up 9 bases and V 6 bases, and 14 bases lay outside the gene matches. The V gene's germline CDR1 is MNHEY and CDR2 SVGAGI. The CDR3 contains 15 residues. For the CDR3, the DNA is TGTGCCAGCAGAGTGCAGGGGGTAACCAATACGCCCCAGCATTTT. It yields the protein CASRVQGVTNTPQHF.

CDR3 DNA sequence: TGTGCCAGCAGCTTAGCTGCAGGGAATCAGCCCCAGCATTTT. Residues: CASSLAAGNQPQHF. The rearrangement uses TRBV7-9 and TRBJ1-5; TRBD1 might be the D (5 bases). This CDR3 is 14 amino acids long. Germline V lookup: CDR1 SEHNR, CDR2 FQNEAQ (reference sequence). V lost 0 bases and J 4 bases, leaving 7 bases between the germline ends.

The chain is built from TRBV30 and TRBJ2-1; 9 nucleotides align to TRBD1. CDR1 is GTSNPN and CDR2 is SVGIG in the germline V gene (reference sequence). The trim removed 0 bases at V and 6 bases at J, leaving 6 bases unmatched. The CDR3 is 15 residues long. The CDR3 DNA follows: TGTGCCTGGAGTGTACAGGGGGCGGGGGTCAATGAGCAGTTCTTC. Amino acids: CAWSVQGAGVNEQFF.

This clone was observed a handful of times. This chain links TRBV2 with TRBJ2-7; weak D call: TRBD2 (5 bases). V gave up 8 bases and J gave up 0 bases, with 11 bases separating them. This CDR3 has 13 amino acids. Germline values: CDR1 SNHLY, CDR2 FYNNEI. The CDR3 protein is CASLFGNSYEQYF. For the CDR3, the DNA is TGTGCCAGCCTGTTCGGGAACTCCTACGAGCAGTACTTC.

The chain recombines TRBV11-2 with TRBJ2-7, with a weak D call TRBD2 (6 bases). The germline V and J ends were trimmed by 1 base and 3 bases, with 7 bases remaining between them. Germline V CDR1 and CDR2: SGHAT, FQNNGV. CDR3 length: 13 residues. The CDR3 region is CASSLGRGYEQYF. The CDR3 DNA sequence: TGTGCCAGCAGCTTAGGGAGGGGCTACGAGCAGTACTTC.

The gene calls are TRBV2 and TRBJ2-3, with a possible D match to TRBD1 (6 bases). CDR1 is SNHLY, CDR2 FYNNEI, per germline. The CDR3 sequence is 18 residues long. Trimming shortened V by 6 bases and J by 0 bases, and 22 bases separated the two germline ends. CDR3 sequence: CASRGMVRGSGSTDTQYF. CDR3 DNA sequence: TGTGCCAGCAGGGGTATGGTTAGGGGGTCGGGTAGCACAGATACGCAGTATTTT.

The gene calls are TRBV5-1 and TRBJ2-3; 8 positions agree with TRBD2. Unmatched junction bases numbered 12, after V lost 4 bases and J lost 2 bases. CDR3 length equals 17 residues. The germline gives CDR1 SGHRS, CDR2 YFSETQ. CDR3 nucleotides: TGCGCCAGCAGCGGAGGGATAGCGGGATCCACCACAGATACGCAGTATTTT. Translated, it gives CASSGGIAGSTTDTQYF.

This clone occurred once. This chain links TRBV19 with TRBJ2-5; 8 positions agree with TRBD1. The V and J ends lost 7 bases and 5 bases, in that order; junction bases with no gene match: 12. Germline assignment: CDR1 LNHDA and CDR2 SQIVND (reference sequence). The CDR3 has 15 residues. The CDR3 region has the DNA TGTGCCAGTACCCCAGAGGGACAGGCGGGGGAGACCCAGTACTTC. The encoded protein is CASTPEGQAGETQYF.

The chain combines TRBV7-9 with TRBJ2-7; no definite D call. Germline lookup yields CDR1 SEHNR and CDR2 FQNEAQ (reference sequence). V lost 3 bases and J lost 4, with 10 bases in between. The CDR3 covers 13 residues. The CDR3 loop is CASSFITGYEQYF. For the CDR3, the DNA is TGTGCCAGCAGCTTCATCACTGGTTACGAGCAGTACTTC. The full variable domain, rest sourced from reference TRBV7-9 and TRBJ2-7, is DTGVSQNPRHKITKRGQNVTFRCDPISEHNRLYWYRQTLGQGPEFLTYFQNEAQLEKSRLLSDRFSAERPKGSFSTLEIQRTEQGDSAMYLCASSFITGYEQYFGPGTRLTVT.

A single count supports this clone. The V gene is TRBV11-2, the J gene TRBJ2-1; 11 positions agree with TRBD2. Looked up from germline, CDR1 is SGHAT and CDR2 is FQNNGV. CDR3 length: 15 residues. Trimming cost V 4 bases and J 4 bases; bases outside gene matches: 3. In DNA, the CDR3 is TGTGCCAGCAGCTCGATAGCGGGAGGGTACAATGAGCAGTTCTTC. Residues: CASSSIAGGYNEQFF.

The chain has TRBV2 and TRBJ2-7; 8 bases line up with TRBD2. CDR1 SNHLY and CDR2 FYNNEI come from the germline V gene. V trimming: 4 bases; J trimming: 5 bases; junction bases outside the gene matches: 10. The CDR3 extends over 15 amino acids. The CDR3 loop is CASSGRGSGNDEQYF. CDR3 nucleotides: TGTGCCAGCAGTGGTCGTGGTAGCGGGAATGACGAGCAGTACTTC.

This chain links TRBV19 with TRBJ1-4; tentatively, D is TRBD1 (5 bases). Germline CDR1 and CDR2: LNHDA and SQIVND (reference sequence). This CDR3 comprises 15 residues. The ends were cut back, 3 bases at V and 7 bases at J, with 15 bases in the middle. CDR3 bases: TGTGCCAGTAGTATCCCGGGAGGGGAGAGTGAAAAACTGTTTTTT. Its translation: CASSIPGGESEKLFF.

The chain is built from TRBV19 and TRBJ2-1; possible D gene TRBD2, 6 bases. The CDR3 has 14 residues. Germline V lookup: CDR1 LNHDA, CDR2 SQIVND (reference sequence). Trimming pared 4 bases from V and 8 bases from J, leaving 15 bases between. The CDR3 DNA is TGTGCCAGTAGTAGGGGGGAGCCCGAGGATGAGCAGTTCTTC. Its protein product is CASSRGEPEDEQFF.

The CDR3 nucleotides are TGTGCCAGCAGCGACCCCACTAGCGGGAAAGAGACCCAGTACTTC. This translates into CASSDPTSGKETQYF. The genes are TRBV9 and TRBJ2-5; 10 bases match TRBD2. With 3 bases clipped from V and 3 bases from J, the junction kept 5 bases outside the gene matches. The CDR3 extends over 15 amino acids. The germline CDR1 and CDR2 sequences are SGDLS and YYNGEE.

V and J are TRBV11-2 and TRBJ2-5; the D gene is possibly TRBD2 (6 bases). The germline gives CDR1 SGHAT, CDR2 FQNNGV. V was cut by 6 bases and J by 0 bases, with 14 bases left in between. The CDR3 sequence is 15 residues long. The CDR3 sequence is CASRAARGYQETQYF. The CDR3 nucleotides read TGTGCCAGCAGGGCTGCGCGGGGTTACCAAGAGACCCAGTACTTC.

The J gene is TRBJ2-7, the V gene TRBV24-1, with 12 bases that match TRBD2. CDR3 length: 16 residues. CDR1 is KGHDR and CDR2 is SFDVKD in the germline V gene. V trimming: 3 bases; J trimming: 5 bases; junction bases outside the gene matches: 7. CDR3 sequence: CATSDRLAGGPHEQYF. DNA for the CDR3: TGTGCCACCAGTGATCGCCTAGCGGGAGGGCCCCACGAGCAGTACTTC.

CDR3 in amino acids: CASSPSPGGHSNQPQHF. As DNA, the CDR3 is TGTGCCAGCTCACCAAGCCCAGGGGGGCATAGCAATCAGCCCCAGCATTTT. The chain has TRBV18 and TRBJ1-5; 7 positions match TRBD1. V gave up 2 bases and J gave up 0 bases; unmatched junction bases: 7. Germline CDR1 reads KGHSH; CDR2 reads LQKENI. The CDR3 runs 17 residues. The full variable domain, in which reference TRBV18 and TRBJ1-5 provide the parts outside the CDR3, is NAGVMQNPRHLVRRRGQEARLRCSPMKGHSHVYWYRQLPEEGLKFMVYLQKENIIDESGMPKERFSAEFPKEGPSILRIQQVVRGDSAAYFCASSPSPGGHSNQPQHFGDGTRLSIL.

The CDR3 region is CASRSAGSSYEQYF. CDR3 sequence (DNA): TGTGCCAGTAGGTCGGCAGGATCCTCCTACGAGCAGTACTTC. V is TRBV19 and J is TRBJ2-7; D unclear. V dropped 6 bases and J dropped 0 bases, with 12 bases sitting between them. This CDR3 contains 14 residues. Germline V CDR1 and CDR2: LNHDA, SQIVND (reference sequence).

The CDR3 region has the DNA TGTGCCAGCAGTTCTCCGGGACAGGGAGATTCACCCCTCCACTTT. It encodes CASSSPGQGDSPLHF. This sequence joins TRBV28 and TRBJ1-6, with 9 bases identical to TRBD1. Germline assignment: CDR1 MDHEN and CDR2 SYDVKM. V lost 4 bases, J lost 8 bases, and 6 bases stayed unmatched. The CDR3 totals 15 residues. Looking up the rest from reference TRBV28 and TRBJ1-6 gives the full variable domain: DVKVTQSSRYLVKRTGEKVFLECVQDMDHENMFWYRQDPGLGLRLIYFSYDVKMKEKGDIPEGYSVSREKKERFSLILESASTNQTSMYLCASSSPGQGDSPLHFGNGTRLTVT.

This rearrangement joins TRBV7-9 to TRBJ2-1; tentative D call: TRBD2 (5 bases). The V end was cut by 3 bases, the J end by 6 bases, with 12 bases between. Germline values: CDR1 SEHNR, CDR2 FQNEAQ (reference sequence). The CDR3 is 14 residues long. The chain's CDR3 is CASSFGGLTNEQFF. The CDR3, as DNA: TGTGCCAGCAGCTTCGGAGGACTGACCAATGAGCAGTTCTTC.

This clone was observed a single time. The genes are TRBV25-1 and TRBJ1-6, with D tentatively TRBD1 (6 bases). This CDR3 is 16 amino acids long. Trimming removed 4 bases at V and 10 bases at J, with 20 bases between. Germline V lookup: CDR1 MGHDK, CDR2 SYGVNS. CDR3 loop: CASSGSRGGGLSPLHF. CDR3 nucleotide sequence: TGTGCCAGCAGTGGCTCCCGAGGGGGGGGCTTGTCACCCCTCCACTTT. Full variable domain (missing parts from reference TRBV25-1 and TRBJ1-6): EADIYQTPRYLVIGTGKKITLECSQTMGHDKMYWYQQDPGMELHLIHYSYGVNSTEKGDLSSESTVSRIRTEHFPLTLESARPSHTSQYLCASSGSRGGGLSPLHFGNGTRLTVT.